This T cell receptor (beta chain) was observed in a study of CD8 T cells in ankylosing spondylitis. General study findings and limits: A TCR beta motif made of several highly homologous variants seemed typical of ankylosing spondylitis blood. Before this, some motif variants had been reported in reactive arthritis synovial fluid and blood.

This clonotype was recorded many times. Its antigen remains unknown. Using quantitative 5'-RACE with molecular barcodes, the authors made TCR beta libraries. Via MiXCR, TCRdb re-called the 5' RACE reads, giving one row per CDR3 protein. Of 150,000 to 200,000 distinct CDR3 sequences in the sample, 25% to 35% are singletons; the top ten hold over 5.5%. What was sequenced was synovial fluid, either unsorted or a sorted T cell fraction (not recorded which). The sequence was collected from a male donor with ankylosing spondylitis.

The CDR3 is CASIEGGQTYNEQFF. The CDR3 DNA is TGTGCCAGCATAGAGGGAGGACAAACCTACAATGAGCAGTTCTTC. This chain links TRBV28 with TRBJ2-1; D is perhaps TRBD2 (6 bases). The CDR3 runs 15 residues. Trimming took off 7 bases at V and 2 bases at J, with 15 bases between the two ends. The germline gives CDR1 MDHEN, CDR2 SYDVKM. The entire variable domain, with the rest obtained from reference TRBV28 and TRBJ2-1, is as follows: DVKVTQSSRYLVKRTGEKVFLECVQDMDHENMFWYRQDPGLGLRLIYFSYDVKMKEKGDIPEGYSVSREKKERFSLILESASTNQTSMYLCASIEGGQTYNEQFFGPGTRLTVL.